The 3 T cell receptor beta chains reported below all come from one sample, sequenced in a study of blood T cell repertoires in COVID-19. TCRdb's table, derived via immunoSEQ multiplex PCR, lists solely in-frame clones and lacks some. Of fewer than 35,000 clones in the sample, about 90% were seen once. Source material: peripheral blood. These receptors originate from a man aged 50 to 60 with active or convalescent COVID-19.

V and J are TRBV6-5 and TRBJ1-6; D call uncertain. The CDR3 sequence is 15 residues long. Germline CDR1 is MNHEY and CDR2 is SVGAGI. Trimming shortened V by 3 bases and J by 9 bases, and 15 bases separated the two germline ends. CDR3 residues: CASSYRRTAGSPLHF. CDR3 nucleotides: TGTGCCAGCAGTTATAGACGGACGGCGGGTTCACCCCTCCACTTT.

This clone has only one observation. This chain links TRBV6-5 with TRBJ1-2; 9 nucleotides align to TRBD1. The CDR3 totals 13 residues. Germline loops: CDR1 MNHEY, CDR2 SVGAGI. After removal of 11 bases from V and 7 bases from J, the junction contained 11 bases not matched to a gene. The CDR3 coding sequence is TGTGCCGCTCAGGACAGGGGTCGGGGTGGCTACACCTTC. It specifies CAAQDRGRGGYTF.

The V call is TRBV28, the J call TRBJ2-1, with a weak D call TRBD2 (5 bases). The CDR3 sequence is 13 residues long. The V gene's germline CDR1 is MDHEN and CDR2 SYDVKM. V was trimmed by 3 bases and J by 9 bases, leaving 12 bases between them. The CDR3 DNA is TGTGCCAGCAGTTTTTTATCAGGACTTGAGCAGTTCTTC. Translation: CASSFLSGLEQFF.